Following are 32 T cell receptor beta chains from one sample sequenced in a study of blood T cell repertoires in COVID-19. Assay used: immunoSEQ multiplex PCR; TCRdb lists only in-frame clones, some missing. The data contain about 220,000 clones, more than 70% of them singletons. The sequenced sample consisted of peripheral blood. The receptors were sampled from a human donor in a cohort sampled during active COVID-19.

The chain couples TRBV15 to TRBJ1-1; tentative D call: TRBD1 (5 bases). Germline V gives CDR1 LNHNV, CDR2 YYDKDF (reference sequence). CDR3 size: 14 residues. Trimming shortened V by 8 bases and J by 5 bases, and 18 bases separated the two germline ends. CDR3 region: CATGAASAGTEAFF. CDR3 DNA sequence: TGTGCCACCGGGGCAGCCTCTGCGGGGACTGAAGCTTTCTTT.

The CDR3 region has the DNA TGTGCCAGCAGCCCCCAGGACTATGGCTACACCTTC. Its protein product is CASSPQDYGYTF. V is TRBV7-9 and J is TRBJ1-2; D remains unclear. Between the trimmed V and J ends, which lost 5 bases and 3 bases, there was a span of 7 bases. CDR1 and CDR2 (germline): SEHNR, FQNEAQ (reference sequence). This CDR3 has 12 amino acids.

The rearrangement links TRBV28 to TRBJ2-1, with TRBD2 as a possible D gene (5 bases). The CDR3 has 13 amino acids. Trimming took off 4 bases at V and 12 bases at J, with 16 bases between the two ends. CDR1 MDHEN and CDR2 SYDVKM come from the germline V gene. The CDR3 DNA sequence: TGTGCCAGCAGTTGGAGACCCCCCGGGGTGCAGTTCTTC. Its translation: CASSWRPPGVQFF.

The genes are TRBV6-5 and TRBJ2-7; TRBD2 is a possible D gene (5 bases). Germline CDR1 is MNHEY and CDR2 is SVGAGI. CDR3 length: 13 amino acids. V was cut by 5 bases and J by 2 bases, with 10 bases left in between. The CDR3 bases are TGTGCCAGCAGTCGACTACCTACCTACGAGCAGTACTTC. Encoded protein: CASSRLPTYEQYF.

The chain joins TRBV28 to TRBJ2-7; 12 bases agree with TRBD1. Per the germline V gene, CDR1 is MDHEN and CDR2 is SYDVKM. The V gene end was trimmed by 5 bases and the J gene end by 3 bases; junction bases not matched to a gene: 5. This CDR3 is built from 15 residues. In DNA form, the CDR3 reads TGTGCCAGCAGTCCAGGGGACAGGGGGCACTACGAGCAGTACTTC. As protein: CASSPGDRGHYEQYF. Full variable domain (outside the CDR3, taken from reference TRBV28 and TRBJ2-7): DVKVTQSSRYLVKRTGEKVFLECVQDMDHENMFWYRQDPGLGLRLIYFSYDVKMKEKGDIPEGYSVSREKKERFSLILESASTNQTSMYLCASSPGDRGHYEQYFGPGTRLTVT.

V gene TRBV7-8 combines with J gene TRBJ2-3; D remains ambiguous. Germline values: CDR1 SGHVS, CDR2 FQNEAQ. V shed 1 base and J shed 0 bases, with 8 bases lying between them. CDR3 size: 15 residues. Here the CDR3 reads CASSLGATSTDTQYF. The DNA for the CDR3 is TGTGCCAGCAGCTTAGGCGCCACTAGCACAGATACGCAGTATTTT.

The J gene is TRBJ2-7, the V gene TRBV10-3, with TRBD1 matching 8 bases. The germline CDR1 and CDR2 sequences are ENHRY and SYGVKD. There are 15 residues in the CDR3. V shed 7 bases and J 0 bases; nucleotides not matched to a gene: 8. CDR3 region: CAITKDRESSYEQYF. DNA for the CDR3: TGTGCCATCACAAAGGACAGGGAGTCCTCCTACGAGCAGTACTTC.

This clone was recorded only once. The chain carries TRBV5-4 and TRBJ2-5; the D gene is possibly TRBD1 (6 bases). This CDR3 is 16 amino acids long. Trimming removed 0 bases from V and 5 bases from J, with 17 bases in between. The germline gives CDR1 SGHNT, CDR2 YYREEE (reference sequence). CDR3 sequence reads: CASSLGGPAEGETQYF. The CDR3 nucleotides read TGTGCCAGCAGCTTGGGGGGGCCAGCCGAGGGGGAGACCCAGTACTTC.

The chain joins TRBV4-1 to TRBJ1-2; D is undetermined. CDR1 and CDR2 (germline): MGHRA, YSYEKL. The CDR3 sequence is 15 residues long. V was shortened by 0 bases and J by 4 bases, with 12 bases between the two germline ends. The CDR3 DNA is TGCGCCAGCAGCCAAGATCTTGAGGGAGCCTATGGCTACACCTTC. This gives the protein CASSQDLEGAYGYTF.

This clone was observed a handful of times. The CDR3 is CASSIEGGFTDTQYF. The CDR3 DNA is TGTGCCAGTAGTATAGAAGGGGGTTTCACAGATACGCAGTATTTT. The rearrangement joins TRBV19 to TRBJ2-3; tentatively, D is TRBD1 (6 bases). The CDR3 covers 15 residues. The V gene lost 0 bases and the J gene lost 2 bases, with 9 bases spanning the gap. The germline gives CDR1 LNHDA, CDR2 SQIVND (reference sequence).

The chain couples TRBV6-6 to TRBJ1-2; 7 bases match TRBD1. The germline CDR1 and CDR2 sequences are MNHNY and SVGAGI (reference sequence). The CDR3 consists of 14 residues. With 7 bases clipped from V and 4 bases from J, the junction kept 9 bases outside the gene matches. CDR3 DNA: TGTGCCAGCATTGGAGGGGGCGCTAGCTATGGCTACACCTTC. It is translated as CASIGGGASYGYTF.

The chain employs TRBV6-1 and TRBJ1-5; D possibly corresponds to TRBD1 (5 bases). The V gene lost 0 bases and the J gene lost 6 bases, with 12 bases spanning the gap. The CDR3 totals 15 residues. Germline-derived CDR1 and CDR2 are MNHNS and SASEGT. The CDR3 nucleotides read TGTGCCAGCAGTGAAGCCCAGGGCCCAAGTCAGCCCCAGCATTTT. This gives the protein CASSEAQGPSQPQHF.

The V call is TRBV10-3, the J call TRBJ2-1; 13 nucleotides line up with TRBD2. The germline gives CDR1 ENHRY, CDR2 SYGVKD. V shed 4 bases and J 1 base; nucleotides not matched to a gene: 4. This CDR3 has 17 residues. Written as DNA, the CDR3 is TGTGCCATCAGTGGGCCGACTAGCGGGAGGTCCTACAATGAGCAGTTCTTC. Translated, it gives CAISGPTSGRSYNEQFF.

This chain connects TRBV3-1 (or the pseudogene TRBV3-2) to TRBJ2-7; 15 nucleotides match TRBD2. V dropped 5 bases and J dropped 6; count of bases not matched to a gene: 5. The length of the CDR3 is 15 residues. The germline V gene encodes CDR1 LGHDT and CDR2 YNNKEL (reference sequence). The CDR3 is CASSLGLAGGIEQYF. DNA for the CDR3: TGTGCCAGCAGCTTAGGACTAGCGGGAGGGATCGAGCAGTACTTC.

The table lists this clone with a count of one. The chain is built from TRBV14 and TRBJ2-5; TRBD1 agrees at 9 bases. CDR1 SGHDN and CDR2 FVKESK come from the germline V gene. With 6 bases clipped from V and 9 bases from J, the junction kept 14 bases outside the gene matches. The CDR3 is 15 residues long. For the CDR3, the DNA is TGTGCCAGCAGACCAACCGGGACAGGGTTGTCGGCCCAGTACTTC. Protein: CASRPTGTGLSAQYF.

CDR3 nucleotide sequence: TGTGCCATCAGTTCGGGACTAGAAGTACCGGATGAGCAGTTCTTC. Translating it yields CAISSGLEVPDEQFF. The chain combines TRBV10-3 with TRBJ2-1; 8 bases line up with TRBD2. The J segment lost 8 bases and the V segment lost 5 bases, leaving 11 bases of the junction unmatched. Germline CDR1 reads ENHRY; CDR2 reads SYGVKD. This CDR3 contains 15 residues.

CDR3 protein: CASSLAAAAGYTF. The CDR3 bases are TGTGCCAGCAGCTTAGCAGCGGCAGCGGGCTACACCTTC. This chain connects TRBV7-9 to TRBJ1-2; unclear D gene. There are 13 residues in the CDR3. Germline CDR1 reads SEHNR; CDR2 reads FQNEAQ (reference sequence). V was clipped by 0 bases and J by 8 bases, with 10 bases between them.

CDR3 nucleotides: TGTGCCATCGGTCCGCGGAGTGAGACCCAGTACTTC. Encoded protein: CAIGPRSETQYF. V and J are TRBV10-3 and TRBJ2-5, with D hard to call. This CDR3 is built from 12 residues. Germline assignment: CDR1 ENHRY and CDR2 SYGVKD. V dropped 8 bases and J dropped 5 bases, with 12 bases sitting between them.

The CDR3: CASSAALGALGSPLHF. DNA of the CDR3: TGTGCCAGCAGTGCGGCCCTGGGGGCACTTGGATCACCCCTCCACTTT. This chain connects TRBV28 to TRBJ1-6; D might be TRBD1 (6 bases). V lost 5 bases and J 10 bases, leaving 21 bases between the germline ends. The CDR3 length is 16 residues. Germline values: CDR1 MDHEN, CDR2 SYDVKM.

The chain links TRBV3-1 (or the pseudogene TRBV3-2) to TRBJ1-4; the D gene is possibly TRBD1 (6 bases). Trimming left V 8 bases short and J 4 bases short, with 14 bases between. This CDR3 has 14 amino acids. From germline, CDR1 is LGHDT and CDR2 YNNKEL (reference sequence). CDR3 nucleotides: TGTGCCAGCGGGAGGGGGACGGGTAATGAAAAACTGTTTTTT. It is translated as CASGRGTGNEKLFF.

J is TRBJ1-3 and V is TRBV7-2; 11 bases align to TRBD1. V lost 5 bases and J lost 0; bases outside the gene matches: 3. CDR1 and CDR2 (germline): SGHTA, FQGNSA. The CDR3 totals 16 residues. CDR3 amino acids: CASSRTGGNSGNTIYF. Here the CDR3 DNA reads TGTGCCAGCAGCCGGACAGGGGGCAACTCTGGAAACACCATATATTTT.

This clone was detected many times. This rearrangement joins TRBV7-2 to TRBJ2-1; TRBD2 matches at 8 bases. Germline CDR1 is SGHTA and CDR2 is FQGNSA. This CDR3 region has 18 residues. V shed 5 bases, J shed 1 base, and the junction held 13 bases outside the gene matches. CDR3 loop: CASSPRFGTSKSYNEQFF. The CDR3 bases are TGTGCCAGCAGCCCTCGTTTTGGGACTAGTAAATCCTACAATGAGCAGTTCTTC.

The chain is built from TRBV7-9 and TRBJ2-5; 11 nucleotides line up with TRBD2. After removal of 4 bases from V and 5 bases from J, the junction contained 6 bases not matched to a gene. CDR1 SEHNR and CDR2 FQNEAQ come from the germline V gene (reference sequence). The CDR3 totals 15 residues. The CDR3 sequence: CASSSGLAGWETQYF. The CDR3, as DNA: TGTGCCAGCAGCTCAGGACTAGCGGGCTGGGAGACCCAGTACTTC.

V usage is TRBV9 and J usage is TRBJ1-4; TRBD1 matches 7 bases. CDR1 is SGDLS and CDR2 is YYNGEE in the germline V gene. This CDR3 spans 14 amino acids. J was trimmed by 6 bases and V by 3 bases; bases with no gene match: 5. The CDR3 DNA reads TGTGCCAGCAGCGAGGGACAGCGACATGAAAAACTGTTTTTT. It is translated as CASSEGQRHEKLFF.

The chain combines TRBV7-8 with TRBJ2-7; D is uncertain. This CDR3 is 14 amino acids long. Germline V gene lookup returns CDR1 SGHVS and CDR2 FQNEAQ. The V end lost 0 bases, the J end lost 3 bases, and 9 bases lay between the germline ends. CDR3 sequence reads: CASSLASGFYEQYF. DNA for the CDR3: TGTGCCAGCAGCTTAGCTTCCGGGTTCTACGAGCAGTACTTC. The whole variable domain, filled in from reference TRBV7-8 and TRBJ2-7, reads GAGVSQSPRYKVAKRGQDVALRCDPISGHVSLFWYQQALGQGPEFLTYFQNEAQLDKSGLPSDRFFAERPEGSVSTLKIQRTQQEDSAVYLCASSLASGFYEQYFGPGTRLTVT.

V usage is TRBV24-1 and J usage is TRBJ2-3; 7 nucleotides agree with TRBD1. Per the germline V gene, CDR1 is KGHDR and CDR2 is SFDVKD. The trim removed 10 bases at V and 2 bases at J, leaving 5 bases unmatched. The CDR3 runs to 13 residues. CDR3 sequence (DNA): TGTGCCACTAGGACAGGCTTCACAGATACGCAGTATTTT. As protein: CATRTGFTDTQYF.

The chain uses TRBV29-1 and TRBJ1-2; a possible D gene is TRBD1 (5 bases). CDR3 size: 11 residues. CDR1 is SQVTM, CDR2 ANQGSEA, per germline. The CDR3 loop is CTAQGLYGYTF. In DNA, the CDR3 is TGCACCGCTCAGGGCCTCTATGGCTACACCTTC. Supplemented by reference TRBV29-1 and TRBJ1-2, the full variable domain reads SAVISQKPSRDICQRGTSLTIQCQVDSQVTMMFWYRQQPGQSLTLIATANQGSEATYESGFVIDKFPISRPNLTFSTLTVSNMSPEDSSIYLCTAQGLYGYTFGSGTRLTVV.

The chain employs TRBV14 and TRBJ2-5; D is possibly TRBD2 (5 bases). The V and J ends lost 0 bases and 1 base respectively, with 27 bases between them. The CDR3 consists of 21 residues. Germline V gene data show CDR1 as SGHDN and CDR2 as FVKESK. CDR3 protein: CASSQEVRRLAEGRVQETQYF. CDR3 DNA sequence: TGTGCCAGCAGCCAAGAGGTAAGGCGGCTAGCAGAGGGCCGTGTCCAAGAGACCCAGTACTTC.

The chain carries TRBV28 and TRBJ1-2; TRBD1 might be the D (6 bases). The germline V and J ends were trimmed by 6 bases and 6 bases, with 17 bases remaining between them. The CDR3 loop spans 14 amino acids. Germline V gene data show CDR1 as MDHEN and CDR2 as SYDVKM. CDR3 nucleotides: TGTGCCAGCAGACTGCCCCTCCAGGGGAATGGCTACACCTTC. Translating gives CASRLPLQGNGYTF.

The chain couples TRBV28 to TRBJ2-3, with TRBD2 identical over 8 bases. J lost 2 bases, V lost 4 bases, and 5 bases had no gene match. The CDR3 has 15 amino acids. The V gene's germline CDR1 is MDHEN and CDR2 SYDVKM. The CDR3 bases are TGTGCCAGCAGTTCAAGCGGGAGCTACACAGATACGCAGTATTTT. Encoded protein: CASSSSGSYTDTQYF.

The chain combines TRBV4-1 with TRBJ2-2; 8 bases fit TRBD1. The CDR3 runs 21 residues. V gave up 0 bases and J gave up 2 bases; unmatched junction bases: 17. The germline V gene encodes CDR1 MGHRA and CDR2 YSYEKL. DNA for the CDR3: TGCGCCAGCAGCCAAGATTTGAGAGGGCAGGGGGCGATCCCTAACACCGGGGAGCTGTTTTTT. Translating it yields CASSQDLRGQGAIPNTGELFF.

The J gene is TRBJ1-1, the V gene TRBV18; D is possibly TRBD1 (6 bases). Trimming took 3 bases from V and 0 from J, leaving 11 bases between them. CDR1 is KGHSH and CDR2 is LQKENI in the germline V gene. This CDR3 is 15 amino acids long. The CDR3 bases are TGTGCCAGCTCACCGGGGGGGGCCTTGAACACTGAAGCTTTCTTT. It codes for CASSPGGALNTEAFF.